A selection of T cell receptor beta chains follows, all from one sample in a study of human T cells and chemical hapten exposure. TCRdb re-analysed the RACE reads in MiXCR, keeping a single row per CDR3 protein. In the table there are 130,000 or so distinct CDR3 sequences, roughly 9% of which are singletons. The material sequenced was whole blood. All receptors derive from a male donor in good health. Some clones in this sample may be carry-over from other donors' samples. CDR3s include the opening cysteine and the closing phenylalanine or tryptophan. D genes are given only for firm matches. Clone size is shown for a subset of rows, as once, few, many or a class of expanded clone.

>TRBJ2-2|TRBD2|TRBV6-1|few
CASSEASGRNTGELFF
TGTGCCAGCAGTGAAGCTAGCGGGCGGAACACCGGGGAGCTGTTTTTT
>TRBJ2-7|-|TRBV7-9|-
CASSLPPARAGYEQYF
TGTGCCAGCAGCTTACCCCCAGCCCGCGCTGGCTACGAGCAGTACTTC
>TRBJ2-1|-|TRBV29-1|-
CSVPLSGQSSYNEQFF
TGCAGCGTTCCCCTGAGTGGTCAGAGCTCCTACAATGAGCAGTTCTTC
>TRBJ2-3|-|TRBV11-2|few
CASSQIPTETQYF
TGTGCCAGCAGCCAAATTCCGACAGAGACGCAGTATTTT
>TRBJ1-5|TRBD1|TRBV11-2|-
CASSPGQGRGAAQHF
TGTGCCAGCAGCCCCGGACAGGGAAGGGGCGCAGCCCAGCATTTT
>TRBJ1-2|-|TRBV29-1|-
CSVDSDANYGYTF
TGCAGCGTTGATTCGGACGCAAACTATGGCTACACCTTC
>TRBJ2-7|-|TRBV14|many
CASSQGEAGASSF
TGTGCCAGCAGCCAAGGGGAAGCGGGCGCATCTTCCTTC
>TRBJ1-1|TRBD1|TRBV7-8|few
CASSRAGQGAVEAFF
TGTGCCAGCAGCCGCGCGGGGCAGGGGGCGGTGGAAGCTTTCTTT
>TRBJ2-4|TRBD2|TRBV5-1|-
CASSWGLAEDIQYF
TGCGCCAGCAGCTGGGGACTAGCGGAGGACATTCAGTACTTC
>TRBJ2-1|TRBD2|TRBV5-1|few
CASRELAGGKRNEQFF
TGCGCCAGCAGAGAACTAGCGGGAGGGAAACGCAATGAGCAGTTCTTC
>TRBJ2-1|TRBD1|TRBV5-4|few
CASSLSGGGVYNEQFF
TGTGCCAGCAGCTTGTCAGGGGGCGGGGTCTACAATGAGCAGTTCTTC
>TRBJ1-5|TRBD1|TRBV20-1|few
CSAREGQGVRPQHF
TGCAGTGCTAGAGAAGGCCAGGGGGTAAGGCCCCAGCATTTT
>TRBJ2-5|TRBD2|TRBV15|-
CATSTGLAEEETQYF
TGTGCCACCAGCACAGGACTAGCGGAGGAAGAGACCCAGTACTTC
>TRBJ1-5|-|TRBV20-1|many
CSAREGESNQPQHF
TGCAGTGCTAGAGAGGGCGAAAGCAATCAGCCCCAGCATTTT
>TRBJ2-3|TRBD2|TRBV7-8|few
CASSHGRGSTDTQYF
TGTGCCAGCAGCCATGGGCGGGGGAGCACAGATACGCAGTATTTT
>TRBJ1-1|TRBD1|TRBV6-2/TRBV6-3|-
CASRDRANTEAFF
TGTGCCAGCCGGGACAGGGCAAACACTGAAGCTTTCTTT
>TRBJ1-2|-|TRBV6-2/TRBV6-3|few
CASSYSHSYGYTF
TGTGCCAGCAGTTACTCGCACAGCTATGGCTACACCTTC
>TRBJ1-1|-|TRBV20-1|few
CSARDRGGRTEAFF
TGCAGTGCTAGAGATCGTGGGGGGAGAACTGAAGCTTTCTTT
>TRBJ1-5|-|TRBV18|many
CASSPSARGFNQPQHF
TGTGCCAGCTCACCATCGGCTAGGGGGTTCAATCAGCCCCAGCATTTT
>TRBJ1-2|-|TRBV7-2|many
CASSLSPTGYTF
TGTGCCAGCAGCTTATCCCCAACAGGCTACACCTTC
>TRBJ2-7|-|TRBV27|few
CASSLSGGGLYEQYF
TGTGCCAGCAGTTTATCGGGAGGGGGCCTCTACGAGCAGTACTTC
>TRBJ2-7|-|TRBV29-1|-
CSVVRWDGSSYEQYF
TGCAGCGTTGTTAGGTGGGACGGCTCCTCCTACGAGCAGTACTTC
>TRBJ2-2|TRBD2|TRBV13|-
CASSLGLLAGNTGELFF
TGTGCCAGCAGCTTAGGCCTCCTAGCGGGAAACACCGGGGAGCTGTTTTTT
>TRBJ2-3|TRBD2|TRBV10-2|few
CASSTSGATDTQYF
TGCGCCAGCAGTACTAGCGGGGCCACAGATACGCAGTATTTT